This T cell receptor beta chain was observed in a study of identical twins. Each CDR3 protein gets one entry after TCRdb re-called the 5' RACE reads with MiXCR. The data hold some 500,000 distinct CDR3 sequences, with 7.5% to 10% observed a single time. The study, taken as a whole, reports: Twin sharing of out-of-frame TCR alpha was underestimated by models in monozygotic pairs. Conclusions were drawn cross-sectionally by statistical analysis, without following the same donors.

Trimming took off 1 base at V and 5 bases at J, with 15 bases between the two ends. The CDR3 is 15 amino acids. CDR1 MGHRA and CDR2 YSYEKL come from the germline V gene. Worth noting for this clonotype: Antigen: not known.

These records were also assigned to another study, of yellow fever vaccine responses in identical twins. From that study: Among the twins, the vaccine T cell response reportedly seemed partly convergent and partly personalized.

The material sequenced was PBMCs. The J gene is TRBJ2-7, the V gene TRBV4-1; D might be TRBD2 (5 bases). The receptor was derived from a young woman in good health. CDR3 sequence reads: CASSQAWPDGDEQYF. The CDR3 nucleotides are TGCGCCAGCAGCCAAGCTTGGCCCGACGGGGACGAGCAGTACTTC.